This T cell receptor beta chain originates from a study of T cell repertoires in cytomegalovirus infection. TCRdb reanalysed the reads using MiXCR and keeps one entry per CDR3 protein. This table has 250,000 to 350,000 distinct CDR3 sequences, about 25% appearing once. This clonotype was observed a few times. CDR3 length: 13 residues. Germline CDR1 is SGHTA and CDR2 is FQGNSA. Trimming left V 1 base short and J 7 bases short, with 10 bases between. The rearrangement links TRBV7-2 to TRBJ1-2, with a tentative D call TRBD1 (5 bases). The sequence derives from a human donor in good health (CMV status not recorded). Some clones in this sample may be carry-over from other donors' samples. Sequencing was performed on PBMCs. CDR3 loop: CASSLGGGGGYTF. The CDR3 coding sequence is TGTGCCAGCAGCTTAGGGGGCGGAGGTGGCTACACCTTC.